Listed below are T cell receptor beta chains from one sample, sequenced in a study of T-cell reconstitution after alpha-beta-depleted transplantation in children. TCRdb processed the PCR reads anew with MiXCR; each CDR3 protein has one entry. The sample yields hundreds of thousands of distinct CDR3 sequences, 20% to 30% seen once. The starting material was PBMCs, mostly from graft donor cells, obtained 360 days after TCRalphabeta/CD19-depleted stem cell transplant. The source is a female patient between 2 and 15 years old who had a stem cell transplant for congenital amegakaryocytic thrombocytopenia, so the T cells may come from the graft donor. The CDR3 runs from the conserved cysteine through the conserved F or W. D genes are given only for firm matches. The listing skips clone size in some rows; elsewhere it reads once, few, many or a size class.

CDR3	DNA	D	V	J	size
CASSPGAGGSDEQFF	TGTGCCAGCTCACCTGGGGCAGGGGGCTCAGATGAGCAGTTCTTC	TRBD1	TRBV18	TRBJ2-1	few
CASSPDREGNTEAFF	TGTGCCAGCAGCCCGGACAGGGAGGGGAACACTGAAGCTTTCTTT	TRBD1	TRBV3-1	TRBJ1-1	few
CSARDQGGANTEAFF	TGCAGTGCTAGAGATCAGGGGGGCGCGAACACTGAAGCTTTCTTT	TRBD1	TRBV20-1	TRBJ1-1	-
CASSPVQPVTGELFF	TGTGCCAGCAGCCCAGTACAGCCGGTAACCGGGGAGCTGTTTTTT	-	TRBV7-9	TRBJ2-2	few
CAWSVLGQVRFEQYF	TGTGCCTGGAGTGTACTTGGACAGGTGCGTTTCGAGCAGTACTTC	TRBD1	TRBV30	TRBJ2-7	-
CASSPPGGNEQFF	TGCGCCAGCAGCCCCCCGGGAGGAAATGAGCAGTTCTTC	TRBD2	TRBV5-1	TRBJ2-1	-
CASSLDRSGYTF	TGCGCCAGCAGCTTGGACAGAAGTGGCTACACCTTC	-	TRBV5-1	TRBJ1-2	-
CASSRAGTYEQYF	TGTGCCAGCAGTCGGGCAGGGACCTACGAGCAGTACTTC	-	TRBV2	TRBJ2-7	few
CASSPPPGRPPTDTQYF	TGTGCCAGCTCACCACCCCCTGGGCGCCCACCCACAGATACGCAGTATTTT	-	TRBV18	TRBJ2-3	few
CASSRREAGGGLYEQFF	TGCGCCAGCAGCCGAAGAGAAGCAGGGGGCGGTCTGTATGAGCAGTTCTTC	TRBD1	TRBV4-1	TRBJ2-1	-
CASRAISRGTGGTDTQYF	TGTGCCAGCAGGGCGATCTCCCGGGGAACCGGGGGCACAGATACGCAGTATTTT	-	TRBV7-2	TRBJ2-3	few
CASSQKHRDRVPYEQYF	TGCGCCAGCAGCCAAAAACATCGGGACAGGGTTCCCTACGAGCAGTACTTC	TRBD1	TRBV4-3	TRBJ2-7	-
CASSYDTTSTDTQYF	TGTGCCAGCAGTTACGATACTACTAGCACAGATACGCAGTATTTT	-	TRBV6-5	TRBJ2-3	few
CASSPGDATNEKLFF	TGTGCCAGCAGTCCCGGGGATGCAACTAATGAAAAACTGTTTTTT	-	TRBV28	TRBJ1-4	-
CSVGEHEQFF	TGCAGCGTTGGAGAGCATGAGCAGTTCTTC	-	TRBV29-1	TRBJ2-1	many
CASSLELNTGELFF	TGCGCCAGCAGCTTGGAACTAAACACCGGGGAGCTGTTTTTT	-	TRBV5-1	TRBJ2-2	few
CASTTGLHNEQFF	TGTGCCAGCACCACGGGACTTCACAATGAGCAGTTCTTC	-	TRBV28	TRBJ2-1	-
CASSSGLAPNEQFF	TGCGCCAGCAGCTCGGGACTAGCTCCCAATGAGCAGTTCTTC	TRBD2	TRBV5-1	TRBJ2-1	few
CAWTRGGPGELFF	TGTGCCTGGACCCGGGGGGGCCCCGGGGAGCTGTTTTTT	TRBD2	TRBV30	TRBJ2-2	many
CASSRGTGSTDTQYF	TGTGCCAGCAGCCGGGGGACAGGTAGCACAGATACGCAGTATTTT	TRBD1	TRBV12-3/TRBV12-4	TRBJ2-3	-
CASSWDLGETQYF	TGTGCCAGCAGCTGGGACCTCGGCGAGACCCAGTACTTC	-	TRBV5-6	TRBJ2-5	few
CASSLFLQSPQHF	TGTGCCAGCAGTTTATTCCTCCAGAGTCCCCAGCATTTT	-	TRBV28	TRBJ1-5	many
CASSLLVYEQYF	TGTGCCAGCAGTTTATTAGTCTACGAGCAGTACTTC	-	TRBV28	TRBJ2-7	few
CASIGKIGDTQYF	TGTGCCAGCATAGGAAAGATCGGAGATACGCAGTATTTT	-	TRBV7-9	TRBJ2-3	-
CASSLVGQQTQYF	TGTGCCAGCAGCTTAGTCGGCCAGCAGACCCAGTACTTC	-	TRBV7-2	TRBJ2-5	few
CASSSDRLSYNEQFF	TGCGCCAGCAGCTCGGACAGGTTATCCTACAATGAGCAGTTCTTC	TRBD1	TRBV5-1	TRBJ2-1	-
CASSQGWDRLNSPLHF	TGTGCCAGCAGCCAAGGCTGGGACAGATTGAATTCACCCCTCCACTTT	TRBD1	TRBV3-1	TRBJ1-6	-
CASSPTLDGGNTIYF	TGTGCCAGCTCACCAACCCTTGACGGAGGAAACACCATATATTTT	-	TRBV18	TRBJ1-3	few
CASSLGEDGEKLFF	TGTGCCAGCAGTTTGGGTGAGGACGGTGAAAAACTGTTTTTT	-	TRBV12-3/TRBV12-4	TRBJ1-4	-
CASSHGLRNEQFF	TGTGCCAGCAGCCACGGACTCCGCAATGAGCAGTTCTTC	-	TRBV14	TRBJ2-1	-
CASSYAGARYEQYF	TGTGCCAGCAGTTACGCGGGGGCGCGGTACGAGCAGTACTTC	-	TRBV6-5	TRBJ2-7	-
CASSPGQSQETQYF	TGTGCCAGCAGCCCCGGGCAATCGCAAGAGACCCAGTACTTC	-	TRBV5-4	TRBJ2-5	-
CASSLEAGWNGYTF	TGTGCCAGCAGTTTAGAGGCAGGGTGGAATGGCTACACCTTC	-	TRBV12-3/TRBV12-4	TRBJ1-2	few
CASARDGTDTQYF	TGTGCCAGCGCGAGGGATGGCACAGATACGCAGTATTTT	-	TRBV6-1	TRBJ2-3	few
CASSAQLGFKHNEQFF	TGTGCCAGCAGTGCCCAGCTGGGGTTTAAGCACAATGAGCAGTTCTTC	-	TRBV6-2/TRBV6-3	TRBJ2-1	few
CSVEGARVNEQFF	TGCAGCGTTGAAGGTGCCAGAGTTAATGAGCAGTTCTTC	-	TRBV29-1	TRBJ2-1	many
CASSLAMTYEQYF	TGTGCCAGCAGCTTAGCGATGACCTACGAGCAGTACTTC	-	TRBV7-8	TRBJ2-7	-
CASSLEGVEHGEQYF	TGCGCCAGCAGCTTGGAAGGTGTCGAGCATGGCGAGCAGTACTTC	-	TRBV5-1	TRBJ2-7	few
CASSPGGGWGTEAFF	TGTGCCAGCAGCCCTGGGGGGGGCTGGGGTACTGAAGCTTTCTTT	-	TRBV6-1	TRBJ1-1	few
CATSHRLGEQFF	TGTGCCACCTCGCACAGGCTTGGTGAGCAGTTCTTC	-	TRBV24-1	TRBJ2-1	-
CASSQVVGDYEQYF	TGCGCCAGCAGCCAAGTGGTCGGGGACTACGAGCAGTACTTC	-	TRBV4-3	TRBJ2-7	few
CASSWTVGGYTF	TGTGCCAGCAGCTGGACGGTGGGGGGCTACACCTTC	-	TRBV5-6	TRBJ1-2	few
CASSLDNRWGQETQYF	TGTGCCAGCAGCTTAGATAATCGTTGGGGCCAAGAGACCCAGTACTTC	-	TRBV11-2	TRBJ2-5	-
CASSLGTGQEQYF	TGTGCCAGCAGCTTAGGAACAGGGCAGGAGCAGTACTTC	-	TRBV7-2	TRBJ2-7	few
CASRTSASSYNEQFF	TGTGCCAGCAGGACTAGTGCAAGCTCCTACAATGAGCAGTTCTTC	-	TRBV27	TRBJ2-1	few
CASSFRALTEAFF	TGTGCCAGCAGCTTCCGGGCTCTCACTGAAGCTTTCTTT	-	TRBV7-8	TRBJ1-1	few
CASRMGGVSEQYF	TGCGCCAGCAGAATGGGTGGAGTTAGCGAGCAGTACTTC	-	TRBV5-1	TRBJ2-7	-
CSAGGLAGAPGANVLTF	TGCAGTGCTGGCGGACTAGCGGGAGCTCCGGGGGCCAACGTCCTGACTTTC	TRBD2	TRBV20-1	TRBJ2-6	-
CSAGGATKYSNQPQHF	TGCAGTGCCGGGGGGGCCACCAAGTATAGCAATCAGCCCCAGCATTTT	-	TRBV20-1	TRBJ1-5	few
CASSLWESDNEQFF	TGCGCCAGCAGCTTGTGGGAGTCGGACAATGAGCAGTTCTTC	-	TRBV5-1	TRBJ2-1	-
CAISATGETAEKLFF	TGTGCCATCAGTGCCACAGGGGAAACCGCTGAAAAACTGTTTTTT	TRBD1	TRBV10-3	TRBJ1-4	-
CASRRITSGGITQYF	TGTGCCAGCAGGCGAATCACTAGCGGGGGGATTACGCAGTATTTT	TRBD2	TRBV12-3/TRBV12-4	TRBJ2-3	few
CATSDYKRGLDNEQFF	TGTGCCACCAGTGATTACAAGCGGGGGCTAGACAATGAGCAGTTCTTC	TRBD2	TRBV24-1	TRBJ2-1	few
CASSRLGLAGDTYNEQFF	TGTGCCAGCAGCCGGTTAGGACTAGCGGGAGATACCTACAATGAGCAGTTCTTC	TRBD2	TRBV4-2	TRBJ2-1	many
CSAPTGGGTDTQYF	TGCAGTGCCCCCACCGGGGGAGGCACAGATACGCAGTATTTT	-	TRBV20-1	TRBJ2-3	few